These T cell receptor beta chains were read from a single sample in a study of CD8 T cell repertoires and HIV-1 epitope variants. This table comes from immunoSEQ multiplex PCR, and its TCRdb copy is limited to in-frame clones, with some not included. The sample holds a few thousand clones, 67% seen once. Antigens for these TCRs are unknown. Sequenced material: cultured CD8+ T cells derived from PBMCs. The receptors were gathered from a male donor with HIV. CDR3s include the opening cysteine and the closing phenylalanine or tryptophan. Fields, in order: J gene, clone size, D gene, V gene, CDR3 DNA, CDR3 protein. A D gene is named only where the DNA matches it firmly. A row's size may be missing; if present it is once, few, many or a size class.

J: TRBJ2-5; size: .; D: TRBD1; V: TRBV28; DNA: TGTGCCAGCAGACCAACGGCGGGACAGGGAGAAGAGACCCAGTACTTC; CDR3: CASRPTAGQGEETQYF
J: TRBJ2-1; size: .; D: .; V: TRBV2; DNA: TGTGCCAGCAGTCCTTATCCTAAGAGCTACAATGAGCAGTTCTTC; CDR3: CASSPYPKSYNEQFF
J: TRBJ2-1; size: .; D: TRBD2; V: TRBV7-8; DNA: TGTGCCAGCAGCTCTAGCTTCTGGACTAGCGTAAACAATGAGCAGTTCTTC; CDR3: CASSSSFWTSVNNEQFF
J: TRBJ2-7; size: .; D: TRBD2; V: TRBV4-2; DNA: TGTGCCAGCAGCCAAGATCGCGGGGGGGCCAGTCCGTCCTACGAGCAGTACTTC; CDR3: CASSQDRGGASPSYEQYF
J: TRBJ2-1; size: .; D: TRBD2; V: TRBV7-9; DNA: TGTGCCAGCAGCGGAGATGCGGGAGGTTACTCCTACAATGAGCAGTTCTTC; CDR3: CASSGDAGGYSYNEQFF
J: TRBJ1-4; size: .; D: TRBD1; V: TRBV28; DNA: TGTGCCAGCAGTCCCCTAAGGGACAGGCGGCAGGATGAAAAACTGTTTTTT; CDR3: CASSPLRDRRQDEKLFF
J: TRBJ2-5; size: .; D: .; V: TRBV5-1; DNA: TGCGCCAGCAGCTTGGCGGGGGAGACCCAGTACTTC; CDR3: CASSLAGETQYF
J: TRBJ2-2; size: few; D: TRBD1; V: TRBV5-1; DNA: TGCGCCAGCAGCTTTTCAGGGGGCACCGGGGAGCTGTTTTTT; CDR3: CASSFSGGTGELFF
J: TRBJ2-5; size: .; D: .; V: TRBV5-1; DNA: TGCGCCAGCAGCTTGGAGCCAGTCCAAGAGACCCAGTACTTC; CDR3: CASSLEPVQETQYF
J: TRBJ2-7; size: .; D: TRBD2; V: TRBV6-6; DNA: TGTGCCACCTTGGCTCAGGGAGCGGGATACGAGCAGTACTTC; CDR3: CATLAQGAGYEQYF
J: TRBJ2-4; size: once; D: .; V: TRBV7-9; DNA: TGTGCCAGCAGCTTCCCCGGAGGGGGAGAAAACATTCAGTACTTC; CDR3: CASSFPGGGENIQYF
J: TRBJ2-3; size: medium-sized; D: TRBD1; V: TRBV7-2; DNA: TGTGCCAGCAGCCCAGGACAGGGCAACACAGATACGCAGTATTTT; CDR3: CASSPGQGNTDTQYF
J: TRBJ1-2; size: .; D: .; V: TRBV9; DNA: TGTGCCGGCAGCCCCGCGGACGCCAGGCCACTCTATGGCTACACCTTC; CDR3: CAGSPADARPLYGYTF
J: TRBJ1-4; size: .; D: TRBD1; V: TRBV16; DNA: TGTGCCAGCAGCCTCCAAAGAGCCGGGACAGGGTTAATGCAACTGTTTTTT; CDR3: CASSLQRAGTGLMQLFF
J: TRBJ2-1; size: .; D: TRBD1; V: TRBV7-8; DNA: TGTGCCAGCAGCTTGTCGGACAGGGTGGGGTACAATGAGCAGTTCTTC; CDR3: CASSLSDRVGYNEQFF
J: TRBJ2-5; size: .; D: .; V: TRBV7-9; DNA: TGTGCCAGCAGCCCAGGGGGGCAAGAGACCCAGTACTTC; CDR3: CASSPGGQETQYF
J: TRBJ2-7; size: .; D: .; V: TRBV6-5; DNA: TGTGCCACCACGGGAAGGATCTCCTACGAGCAGTACTTC; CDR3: CATTGRISYEQYF
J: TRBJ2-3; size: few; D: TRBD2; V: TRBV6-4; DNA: TGTGCCAGCAGTGACGGACTAGCGGGGGGGCATACGCAGTATTTT; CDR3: CASSDGLAGGHTQYF
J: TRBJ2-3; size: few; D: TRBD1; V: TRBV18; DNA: TGTGCCAGCTCAGACAGGGGGCGGGGCACAGATACGCAGTATTTT; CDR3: CASSDRGRGTDTQYF
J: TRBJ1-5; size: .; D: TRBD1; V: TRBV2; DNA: TGTGCCGGACAGGCGGAAAGCAATCAGCCCCAGCATTTT; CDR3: CAGQAESNQPQHF
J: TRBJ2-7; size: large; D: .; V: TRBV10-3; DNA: TGTGCCACCCTAGGGGACTCTACTTACGAGCAGTACTTC; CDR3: CATLGDSTYEQYF
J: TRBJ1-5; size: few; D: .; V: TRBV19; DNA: TGTGCCAGTAGTGTCGGGGAATGGGGCAATCAGCCCCAGCATTTT; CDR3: CASSVGEWGNQPQHF
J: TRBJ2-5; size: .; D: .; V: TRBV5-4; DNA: TGTGCCAGCAGTTTAGACTGGGATCAAGAGACCCAGTACTTC; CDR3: CASSLDWDQETQYF
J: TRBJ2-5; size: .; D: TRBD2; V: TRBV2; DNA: TGTGCCAGCAGTGAAGGGACTAGCGGGGGGTTAGGAGAGACCCAGTACTTC; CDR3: CASSEGTSGGLGETQYF
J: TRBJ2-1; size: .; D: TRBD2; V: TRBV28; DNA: TGTGCCAGCAGTTTTTCTAGCGGGAGGAAATACAATGAGCAGTTCTTC; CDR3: CASSFSSGRKYNEQFF
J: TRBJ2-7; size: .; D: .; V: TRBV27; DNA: TGTGCCAGCAGTTTATCGGACTCCTCCTACGAGCAGTACTTC; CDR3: CASSLSDSSYEQYF
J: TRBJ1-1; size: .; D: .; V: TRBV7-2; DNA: TGTGCCAGCAGCTTAGATCGGGTGACGGTCACTGAAGCTTTCTTT; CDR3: CASSLDRVTVTEAFF
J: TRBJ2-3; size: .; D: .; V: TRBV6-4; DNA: TGTGCCAGCAGTGACTCCGGCCTCACAGATACGCAGTATTTT; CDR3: CASSDSGLTDTQYF
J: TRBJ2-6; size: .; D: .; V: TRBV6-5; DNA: TGTGCCAGCAGCCCCTCGGGCAACGTCCTGACTTTC; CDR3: CASSPSGNVLTF
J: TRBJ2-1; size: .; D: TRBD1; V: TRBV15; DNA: TGTGCCACCAGCTATCCTCCGGGACAGAGCTCCTACAATGAGCAGTTCTTC; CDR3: CATSYPPGQSSYNEQFF
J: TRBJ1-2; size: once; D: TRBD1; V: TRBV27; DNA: TGTGCCAGCAGTTCAGAGGGCGGGACAGTTTATGGCTACACCTTC; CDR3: CASSSEGGTVYGYTF
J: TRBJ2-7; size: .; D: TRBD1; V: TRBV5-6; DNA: TGTGCCAGCAGCTCCGCGGACCCCGGGACAGGGCTGTACGAGCAGTACTTC; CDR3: CASSSADPGTGLYEQYF
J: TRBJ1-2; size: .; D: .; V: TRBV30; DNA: TGTGCCTGGAGTGGGAACTATGGCTACACCTTC; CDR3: CAWSGNYGYTF
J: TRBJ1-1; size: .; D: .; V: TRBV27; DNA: TGTGCCAGCAGTTTATCGGAACAGTACACTGAAGCTTTCTTT; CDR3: CASSLSEQYTEAFF
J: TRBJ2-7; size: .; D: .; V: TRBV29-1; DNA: TGCAGCGTTGTTACTTCCAGCTCCTACGAGCAGTACTTC; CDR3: CSVVTSSSYEQYF
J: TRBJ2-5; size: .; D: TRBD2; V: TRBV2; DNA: TGTGCCAGCTACTCAGCCCATCTAGCGGCGCAAGAGACCCAGTACTTC; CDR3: CASYSAHLAAQETQYF
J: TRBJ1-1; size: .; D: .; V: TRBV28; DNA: TGTGCCAGCAGTTGGGGCACTGAAGCTTTCTTT; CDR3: CASSWGTEAFF
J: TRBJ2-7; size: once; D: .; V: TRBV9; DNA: TGTGCCAGCAGCGTAAATGGGGCAGGGAGCGACGAGCAGTACTTC; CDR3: CASSVNGAGSDEQYF
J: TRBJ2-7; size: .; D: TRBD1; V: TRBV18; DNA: TGTGCCAGCTCACCATCTCAAGGGGGCCTTTACGAGCAGTACTTC; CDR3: CASSPSQGGLYEQYF
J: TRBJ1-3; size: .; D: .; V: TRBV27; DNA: TGTGCCAGCAGTTTGCAGGGAGGAAACACCATATATTTT; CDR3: CASSLQGGNTIYF
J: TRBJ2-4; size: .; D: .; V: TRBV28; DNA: TGTGCCAGCAGTTTGGTAGGGACGGCACTCCTAGCCAAAAACATTCAGTACTTC; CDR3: CASSLVGTALLAKNIQYF
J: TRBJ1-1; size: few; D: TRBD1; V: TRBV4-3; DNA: TGCGCCAGCAGCCGTTTACAGGGGGAGGAAGCTTTCTTT; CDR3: CASSRLQGEEAFF
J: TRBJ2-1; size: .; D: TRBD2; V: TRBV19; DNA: TGTGCCAGTAGTATAGCGGTAGGGACTAGCGATGAGCAGTTCTTC; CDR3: CASSIAVGTSDEQFF
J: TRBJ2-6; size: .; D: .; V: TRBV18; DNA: TGTGCCAGCTCACCAACAGGGACTGGGGCCAACGTCCTGACTTTC; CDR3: CASSPTGTGANVLTF
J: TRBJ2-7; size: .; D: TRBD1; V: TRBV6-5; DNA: TGTGCCAGCAGTTACTCAGGTCAGGGGGCTTACGAGCAGTACTTC; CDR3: CASSYSGQGAYEQYF
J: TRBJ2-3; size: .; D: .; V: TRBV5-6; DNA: TGTGCCAGCAGCCCAAACTATTTCACAGATACGCAGTATTTT; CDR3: CASSPNYFTDTQYF
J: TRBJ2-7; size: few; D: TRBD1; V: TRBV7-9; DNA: TGTGCCAGCAGCGAGACAGGGGGCGTCTACGAGCAGTACTTC; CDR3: CASSETGGVYEQYF
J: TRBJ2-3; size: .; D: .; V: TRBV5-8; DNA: TGTGCCAGCAGCTTGGAACAGCCTACAGATACGCAGTATTTT; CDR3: CASSLEQPTDTQYF
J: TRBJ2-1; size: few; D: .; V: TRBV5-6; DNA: TGTGCCAGCAGCTCCAGACCGAATGAGCAGTTCTTC; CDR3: CASSSRPNEQFF
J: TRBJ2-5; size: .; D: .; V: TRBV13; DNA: TGTGCCAGCAGCCCCGACCCCCAAGAGACCCAGTACTTC; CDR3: CASSPDPQETQYF
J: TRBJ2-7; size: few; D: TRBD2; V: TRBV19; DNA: TGTGCCAGTAGTTTTGCGAGCGGGAGTTACGAGCAGTACTTC; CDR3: CASSFASGSYEQYF
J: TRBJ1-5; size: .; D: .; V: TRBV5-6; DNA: TGTGCCAGCAGCCTTGGGACCTCGGGGCCCCAGCATTTT; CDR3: CASSLGTSGPQHF
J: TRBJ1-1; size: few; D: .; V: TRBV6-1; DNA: TGTGCCAGCAGTGAAGTTGGAGGGGATATCGCTGAAGCTTTCTTT; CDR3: CASSEVGGDIAEAFF
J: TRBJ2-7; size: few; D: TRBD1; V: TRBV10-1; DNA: TGCGCCAGCAGTTTGGGACAGGCGGGGGAGCAGTACTTC; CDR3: CASSLGQAGEQYF